This TCR beta chain was captured in a study of STAT5B mutations in CD4+ large granular lymphocyte leukemia. The protocol was immunoSEQ multiplex PCR, while the TCRdb copy is restricted to in-frame clones and leaves out a portion. Of just over 40,000 clones in the sample, 75% to 85% were seen once. Controls came from buffy coats of healthy blood donors. Germline assignment: CDR1 MNHEY and CDR2 SVGAGI. This CDR3 has 15 residues. V lost 3 bases and J 3 bases, leaving 9 bases between the germline ends. Material for sequencing was CD4+ T cells from blood buffy coats. This TCR derives from a human donor in good health. The rearrangement joins TRBV6-5 to TRBJ1-6, with a possible D match to TRBD1 (5 bases). The DNA for the CDR3 is TGTGCCAGCAGTTATCAGGGAGGCTATAATTCACCCCTCCACTTT. Translating it yields CASSYQGGYNSPLHF.